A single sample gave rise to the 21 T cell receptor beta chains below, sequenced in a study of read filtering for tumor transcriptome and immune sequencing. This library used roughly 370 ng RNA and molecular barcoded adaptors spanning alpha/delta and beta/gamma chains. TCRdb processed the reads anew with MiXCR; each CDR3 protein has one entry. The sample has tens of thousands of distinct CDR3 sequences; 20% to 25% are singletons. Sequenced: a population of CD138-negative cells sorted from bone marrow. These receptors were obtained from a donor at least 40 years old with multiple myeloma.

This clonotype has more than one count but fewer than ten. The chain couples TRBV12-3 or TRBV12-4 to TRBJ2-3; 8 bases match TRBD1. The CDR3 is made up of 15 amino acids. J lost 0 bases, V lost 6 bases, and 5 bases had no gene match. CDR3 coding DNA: TGTGCCAGCAGGGGGACAGGATCTAGCACAGATACGCAGTATTTT. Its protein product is CASRGTGSSTDTQYF.

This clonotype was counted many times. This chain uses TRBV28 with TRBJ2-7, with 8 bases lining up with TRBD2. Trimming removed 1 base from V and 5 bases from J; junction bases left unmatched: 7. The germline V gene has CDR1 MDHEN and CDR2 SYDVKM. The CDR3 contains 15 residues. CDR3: CASSLSGLAGNEQYF. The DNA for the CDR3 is TGTGCCAGCAGTTTATCAGGGTTAGCGGGAAACGAGCAGTACTTC. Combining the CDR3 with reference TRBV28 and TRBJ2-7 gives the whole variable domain DVKVTQSSRYLVKRTGEKVFLECVQDMDHENMFWYRQDPGLGLRLIYFSYDVKMKEKGDIPEGYSVSREKKERFSLILESASTNQTSMYLCASSLSGLAGNEQYFGPGTRLTVT.

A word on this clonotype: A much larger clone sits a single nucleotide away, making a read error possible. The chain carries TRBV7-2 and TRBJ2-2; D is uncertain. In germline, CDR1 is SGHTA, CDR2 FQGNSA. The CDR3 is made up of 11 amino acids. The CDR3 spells CACSLAGELFF. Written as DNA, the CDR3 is TGTGCCTGCAGCTTAGCCGGGGAGCTGTTTTTT.

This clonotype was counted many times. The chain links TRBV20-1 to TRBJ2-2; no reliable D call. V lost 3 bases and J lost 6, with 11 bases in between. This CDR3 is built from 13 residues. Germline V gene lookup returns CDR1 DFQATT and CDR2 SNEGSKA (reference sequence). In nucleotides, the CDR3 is TGCAGTGCTAGTAACCTAGTCCCCGGGGAGCTGTTTTTT. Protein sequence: CSASNLVPGELFF.

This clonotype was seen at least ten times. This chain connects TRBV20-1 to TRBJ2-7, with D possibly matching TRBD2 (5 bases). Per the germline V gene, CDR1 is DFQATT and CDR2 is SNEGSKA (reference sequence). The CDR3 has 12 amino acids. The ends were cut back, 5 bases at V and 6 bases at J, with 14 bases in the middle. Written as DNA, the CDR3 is TGCAGTGCTGCTATCACGGCGGGCGAGCAGTACTTC. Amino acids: CSAAITAGEQYF.

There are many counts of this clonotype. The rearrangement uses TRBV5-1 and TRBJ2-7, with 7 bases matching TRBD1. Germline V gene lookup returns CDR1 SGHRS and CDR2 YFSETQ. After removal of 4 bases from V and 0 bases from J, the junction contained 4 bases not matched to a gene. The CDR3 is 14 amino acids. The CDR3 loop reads CASSRQGSSYEQYF. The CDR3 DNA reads TGCGCCAGCAGCCGACAGGGTAGCTCCTACGAGCAGTACTTC.

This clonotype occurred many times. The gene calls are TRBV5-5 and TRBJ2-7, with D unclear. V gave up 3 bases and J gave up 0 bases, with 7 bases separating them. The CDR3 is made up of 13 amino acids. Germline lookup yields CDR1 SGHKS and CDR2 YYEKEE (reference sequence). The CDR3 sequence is CASSSSGSYEQYF. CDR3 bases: TGTGCCAGCAGCTCCTCTGGCTCCTACGAGCAGTACTTC.

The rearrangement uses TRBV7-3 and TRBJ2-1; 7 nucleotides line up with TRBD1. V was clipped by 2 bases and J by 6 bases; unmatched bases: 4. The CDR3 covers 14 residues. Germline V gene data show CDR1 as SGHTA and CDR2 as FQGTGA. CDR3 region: CASSLERGRNEQFF. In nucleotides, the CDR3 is TGTGCCAGCAGCTTAGAGAGGGGGCGCAATGAGCAGTTCTTC.

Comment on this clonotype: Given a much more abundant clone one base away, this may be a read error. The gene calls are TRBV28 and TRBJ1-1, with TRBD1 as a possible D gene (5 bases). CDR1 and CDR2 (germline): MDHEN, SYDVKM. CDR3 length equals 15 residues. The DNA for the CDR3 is TGTGCCAGCAGCCCTATTGCGGGGGTGAACACTGGAGCTTTCTTT. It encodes CASSPIAGVNTGAFF.

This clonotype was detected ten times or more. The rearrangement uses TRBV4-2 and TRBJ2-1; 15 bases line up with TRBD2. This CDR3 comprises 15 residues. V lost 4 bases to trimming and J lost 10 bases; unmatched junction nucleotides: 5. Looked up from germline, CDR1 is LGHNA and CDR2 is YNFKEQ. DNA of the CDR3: TGTGCCAGCAGCCTGGGACTAGCGGGGGGCAGGGAGCAGTTCTTC. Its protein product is CASSLGLAGGREQFF.

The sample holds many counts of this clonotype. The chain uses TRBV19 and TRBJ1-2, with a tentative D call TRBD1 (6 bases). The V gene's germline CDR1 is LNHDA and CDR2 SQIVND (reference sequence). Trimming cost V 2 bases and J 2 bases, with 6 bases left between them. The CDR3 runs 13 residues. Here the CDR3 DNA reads TGTGCCAGTAGTATACAGGGGAACTATGGCTACACCTTC. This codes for CASSIQGNYGYTF.

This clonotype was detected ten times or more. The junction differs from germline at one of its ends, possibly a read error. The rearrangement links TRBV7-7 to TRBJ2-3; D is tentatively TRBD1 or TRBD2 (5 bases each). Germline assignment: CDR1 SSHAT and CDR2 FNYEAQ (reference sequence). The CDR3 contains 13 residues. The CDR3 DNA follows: TGTGCTAGCAGCAACCCGACAGAGGGTACGCAGTATTTT. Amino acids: CASSNPTEGTQYF. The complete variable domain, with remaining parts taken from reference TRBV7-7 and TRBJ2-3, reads GAGVSQSPRYKVTKRGQDVTLRCDPISSHATLYWYQQALGQGPEFLTYFNYEAQPDKSGLPSDRFSAERPEGSISTLTIQRTEQRDSAMYRCASSNPTEGTQYFGPGTRLTVL.

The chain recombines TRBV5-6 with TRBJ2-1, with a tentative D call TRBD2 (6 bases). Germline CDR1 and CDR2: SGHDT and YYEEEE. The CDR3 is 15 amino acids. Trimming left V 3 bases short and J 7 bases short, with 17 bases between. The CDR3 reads CASSWGLGLKNEQFF. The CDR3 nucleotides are TGTGCCAGCAGCTGGGGACTGGGGTTGAAGAATGAGCAGTTCTTC.

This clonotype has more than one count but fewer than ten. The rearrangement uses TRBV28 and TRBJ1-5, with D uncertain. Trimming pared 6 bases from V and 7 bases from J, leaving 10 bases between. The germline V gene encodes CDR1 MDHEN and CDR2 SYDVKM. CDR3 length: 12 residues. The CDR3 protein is CASRGLSQPQHF. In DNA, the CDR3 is TGTGCCAGCAGAGGACTCTCGCAGCCCCAGCATTTT. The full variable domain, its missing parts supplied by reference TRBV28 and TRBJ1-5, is DVKVTQSSRYLVKRTGEKVFLECVQDMDHENMFWYRQDPGLGLRLIYFSYDVKMKEKGDIPEGYSVSREKKERFSLILESASTNQTSMYLCASRGLSQPQHFGDGTRLSIL.

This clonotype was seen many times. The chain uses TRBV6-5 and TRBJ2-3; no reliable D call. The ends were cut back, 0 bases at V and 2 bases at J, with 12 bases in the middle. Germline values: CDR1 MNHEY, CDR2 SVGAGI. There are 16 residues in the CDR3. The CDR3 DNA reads TGTGCCAGCAGTTACTCGATCGGAGATCTCACAGATACGCAGTATTTT. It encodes CASSYSIGDLTDTQYF.

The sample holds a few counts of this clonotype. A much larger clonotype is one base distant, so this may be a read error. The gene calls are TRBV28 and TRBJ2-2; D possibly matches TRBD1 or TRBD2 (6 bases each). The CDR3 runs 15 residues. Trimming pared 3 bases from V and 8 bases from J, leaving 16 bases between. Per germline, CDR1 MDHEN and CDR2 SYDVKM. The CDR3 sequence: CASSFGGSRAGELFF. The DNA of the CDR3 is TGTGCCAGCAGTTTCGGGGGCTCTAGGGCTGGGGAGCTGTTTTTT. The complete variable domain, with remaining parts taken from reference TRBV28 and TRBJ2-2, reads DVKVTQSSRYLVKRTGEKVFLECVQDMDHENMFWYRQDPGLGLRLIYFSYDVKMKEKGDIPEGYSVSREKKERFSLILESASTNQTSMYLCASSFGGSRAGELFFGEGSRLTVL.

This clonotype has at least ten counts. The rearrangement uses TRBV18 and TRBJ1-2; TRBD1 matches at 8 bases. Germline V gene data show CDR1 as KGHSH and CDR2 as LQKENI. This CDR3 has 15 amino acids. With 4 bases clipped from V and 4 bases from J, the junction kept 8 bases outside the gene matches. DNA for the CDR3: TGTGCCAGCTCACTACAGGACAGGGATGCCTATGGCTACACCTTC. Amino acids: CASSLQDRDAYGYTF.

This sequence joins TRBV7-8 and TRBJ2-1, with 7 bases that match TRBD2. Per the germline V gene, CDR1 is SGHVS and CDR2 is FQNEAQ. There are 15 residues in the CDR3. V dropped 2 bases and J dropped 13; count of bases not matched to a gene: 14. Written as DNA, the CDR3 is TGTGCCAGCAGCTTAAGGTGGGAGGGCTCCTGGGTCCAGTTCTTC. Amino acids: CASSLRWEGSWVQFF. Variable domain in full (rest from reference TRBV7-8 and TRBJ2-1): GAGVSQSPRYKVAKRGQDVALRCDPISGHVSLFWYQQALGQGPEFLTYFQNEAQLDKSGLPSDRFFAERPEGSVSTLKIQRTQQEDSAVYLCASSLRWEGSWVQFFGPGTRLTVL.

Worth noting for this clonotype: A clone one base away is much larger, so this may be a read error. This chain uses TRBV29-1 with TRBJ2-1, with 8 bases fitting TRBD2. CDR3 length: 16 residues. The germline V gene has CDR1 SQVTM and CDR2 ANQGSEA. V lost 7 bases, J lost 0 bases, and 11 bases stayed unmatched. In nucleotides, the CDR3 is TGCAGCGCATCAGGACTAGCCAAGTTCTCCTACAATGAGCAGTTCTTC. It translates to CSASGLAKFSYNEQFF.

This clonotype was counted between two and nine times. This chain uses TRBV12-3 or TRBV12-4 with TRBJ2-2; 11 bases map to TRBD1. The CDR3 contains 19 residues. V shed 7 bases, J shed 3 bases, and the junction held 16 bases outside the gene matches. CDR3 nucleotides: TGTGCCAGCACCGGACTACCGGGACAGGGGGGCGGCGACACCGGGGAGCTGTTTTTT. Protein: CASTGLPGQGGGDTGELFF.

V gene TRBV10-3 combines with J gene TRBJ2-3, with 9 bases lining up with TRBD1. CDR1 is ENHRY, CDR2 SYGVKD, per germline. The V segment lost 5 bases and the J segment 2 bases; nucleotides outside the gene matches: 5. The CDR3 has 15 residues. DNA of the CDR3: TGTGCCATCAGTCCGGGACAGGGCTTCACAGATACGCAGTATTTT. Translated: CAISPGQGFTDTQYF.